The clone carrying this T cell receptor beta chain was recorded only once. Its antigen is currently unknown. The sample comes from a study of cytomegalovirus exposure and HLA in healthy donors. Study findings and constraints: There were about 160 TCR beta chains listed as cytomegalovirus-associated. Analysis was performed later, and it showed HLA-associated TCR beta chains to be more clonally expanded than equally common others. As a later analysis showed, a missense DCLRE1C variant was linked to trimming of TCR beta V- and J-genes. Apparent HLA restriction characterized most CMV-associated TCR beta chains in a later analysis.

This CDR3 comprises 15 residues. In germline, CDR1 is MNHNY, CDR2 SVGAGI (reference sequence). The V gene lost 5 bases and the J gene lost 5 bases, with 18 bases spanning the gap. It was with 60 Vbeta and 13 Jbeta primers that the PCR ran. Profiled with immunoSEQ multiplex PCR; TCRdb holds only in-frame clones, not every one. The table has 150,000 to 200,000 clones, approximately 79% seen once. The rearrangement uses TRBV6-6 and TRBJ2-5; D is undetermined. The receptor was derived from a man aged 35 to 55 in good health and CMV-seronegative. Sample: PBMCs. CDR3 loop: CASSPNGVVMETQYF. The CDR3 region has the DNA TGTGCCAGCAGTCCCAATGGAGTAGTCATGGAGACCCAGTACTTC.